The clone carrying this T cell receptor beta chain was seen just once. Using immunoSEQ multiplex PCR, the repertoire was profiled, and TCRdb retains in-frame clones only, with some absent. The profile covers approximately 88,000 clones, with about 93% appearing a single time and approximately 4.1% taken by the ten largest. This sample is part of a study of blood T cell repertoires in COVID-19. The overall study: COVID-19 samples collected from the United States, Italy and Spain covered acute and convalescent phases. Nucleic acid was either cDNA or gDNA, and it came from T cells, B-cell-depleted T cells, or PBMCs.

The specimen sequenced was peripheral blood. This receptor was identified in a woman aged 45-60 years in a cohort sampled during active COVID-19.

The CDR3 loop is CAISEPTGGETQYF. The DNA for the CDR3 is TGTGCCATCAGTGAGCCGACGGGCGGGGAGACCCAGTACTTC. The chain couples TRBV10-3 to TRBJ2-5, with D perhaps matching TRBD2 (5 bases). CDR3 length: 14 amino acids. With 2 bases removed from V and 5 bases from J, the gap between germline ends came to 12 bases. From germline, CDR1 is ENHRY and CDR2 SYGVKD.